Shown below are 29 T cell receptor beta chains from a single sample sequenced in a study of CD8+ T cells in alopecia areata. The sequencing template was cDNA reverse transcribed from extracted RNA. This table comes from immunoSEQ multiplex PCR, and its TCRdb copy is limited to in-frame clones, with some not included. Of 120,000 to 150,000 clones detected, around two thirds appear once; the ten largest clones hold approximately 34%. Sequencing input: CD8+ T cells sorted from blood. These receptor sequences come from a human donor in good health.

This clone was recorded only once. The V and J genes are TRBV28 and TRBJ1-1; D not resolved. The V gene lost 6 bases and the J gene lost 4 bases, with 9 bases spanning the gap. CDR1 is MDHEN, CDR2 SYDVKM, per germline. The CDR3 consists of 12 residues. The CDR3 coding sequence is TGTGCCAGCAGGAGAGGTGGCACTGAAGCTTTCTTT. This codes for CASRRGGTEAFF.

This CDR3 reads CASSYWGARDQQFF. CDR3 DNA: TGTGCCAGCAGTTATTGGGGGGCACGGGACCAGCAGTTCTTC. J is TRBJ2-1 and V is TRBV6-6; perhaps D is TRBD1 or TRBD2 (6 bases each). This CDR3 has 14 amino acids. Between the trimmed V and J ends, which lost 3 bases and 11 bases, there was a span of 17 bases. The germline V gene has CDR1 MNHNY and CDR2 SVGAGI (reference sequence).

The CDR3 nucleotides are TGTGCCAGCAGGGGGACAGAAAACTACAATGAGCAGTTCTTC. This sequence encodes CASRGTENYNEQFF. V usage is TRBV27 and J usage is TRBJ2-1; 7 bases agree with TRBD1. Germline lookup yields CDR1 MNHEY and CDR2 SMNVEV (reference sequence). V dropped 6 bases and J dropped 3; count of bases not matched to a gene: 5. The CDR3 is 14 residues long.

This chain links TRBV4-2 with TRBJ2-1; no firm D call. V was pared by 4 bases and J by 7 bases, with 11 bases between. CDR3 length equals 13 residues. Germline lookup yields CDR1 LGHNA and CDR2 YNFKEQ. The CDR3 DNA reads as TGTGCCAGCAGCCTCCTAGACCGGAATGAGCAGTTCTTC. Its translation: CASSLLDRNEQFF.

This chain connects TRBV30 to TRBJ2-1; weak D call: TRBD2 (6 bases). CDR3 length: 12 residues. V was pared by 6 bases and J by 4 bases, with 10 bases between. CDR1 GTSNPN and CDR2 SVGIG come from the germline V gene (reference sequence). CDR3 sequence reads: CACGTRYNEQFF. The CDR3 DNA reads as TGTGCCTGCGGGACTCGGTACAATGAGCAGTTCTTC.

This chain's CDR3 is CASPKGVDEQYF. The CDR3 bases are TGTGCCAGCCCCAAAGGGGTGGACGAGCAGTACTTC. The genes are TRBV2 and TRBJ2-7; D might be TRBD1 (5 bases). Looked up from germline, CDR1 is SNHLY and CDR2 is FYNNEI. There are 12 residues in the CDR3. V was pared by 8 bases and J by 5 bases, with 13 bases between.

This chain connects TRBV5-6 to TRBJ1-1; 7 bases are shared with TRBD1. With 3 bases clipped from V and 1 base from J, the junction kept 3 bases outside the gene matches. CDR1 is SGHDT, CDR2 YYEEEE, per germline. This CDR3 contains 14 residues. CDR3 in DNA: TGTGCCAGCAGCTCACAGGGGACGAACACTGAAGCTTTCTTT. The encoded protein is CASSSQGTNTEAFF. The full variable domain, rest sourced from reference TRBV5-6 and TRBJ1-1, is DAGVTQSPTHLIKTRGQQVTLRCSPKSGHDTVSWYQQALGQGPQFIFQYYEEEERQRGNFPDRFSGHQFPNYSSELNVNALLLGDSALYLCASSSQGTNTEAFFGQGTRLTVV.

This chain uses TRBV2 with TRBJ2-2; D not resolved. From germline, CDR1 is SNHLY and CDR2 FYNNEI. The V end was cut by 7 bases, the J end by 5 bases, with 5 bases between. CDR3 length equals 11 residues. The CDR3 DNA sequence: TGTGCCAGCACCCAAACCGGGGAGCTGTTTTTT. Its translation is CASTQTGELFF.

Here the CDR3 DNA reads TGTGCCAGCAGCTTAGGCCGGTCAGAAGGGGCCTACGAGCAGTACTTC. Translating it yields CASSLGRSEGAYEQYF. V usage is TRBV11-2 and J usage is TRBJ2-7; TRBD1 might be the D (5 bases). Per the germline V gene, CDR1 is SGHAT and CDR2 is FQNNGV. The CDR3 contains 16 residues. Trimming stripped 1 base from V and 2 bases from J, with 15 bases between.

The gene calls are TRBV6-6 and TRBJ2-5, with 10 positions matching TRBD2. V shed 4 bases, J shed 3 bases, and the junction held 2 bases outside the gene matches. This CDR3 is 14 amino acids long. Germline assignment: CDR1 MNHNY and CDR2 SVGAGI (reference sequence). CDR3 amino acids: CASSFGLAEETQYF. The CDR3 DNA is TGTGCCAGCAGTTTCGGACTAGCGGAAGAGACCCAGTACTTC.

This rearrangement joins TRBV4-1 to TRBJ2-7; perhaps TRBD1 as D (6 bases). The germline CDR1 and CDR2 sequences are MGHRA and YSYEKL. This CDR3 spans 15 amino acids. V shed 4 bases and J shed 2 bases, with 15 bases lying between them. CDR3 coding DNA: TGCGCCAGCAGCCCACAGACAGGCCGACCCTACGAGCAGTACTTC. This codes for CASSPQTGRPYEQYF.

The CDR3 reads CASSDRDPYQETQYF. In nucleotides, the CDR3 is TGTGCCAGCAGTGACCGGGACCCGTACCAAGAGACCCAGTACTTC. The chain couples TRBV2 to TRBJ2-5; the D gene could be TRBD1 or TRBD2 (5 bases each). This CDR3 is built from 15 residues. Looked up from germline, CDR1 is SNHLY and CDR2 is FYNNEI. The V end lost 3 bases, the J end lost 0 bases, and 11 bases lay between the germline ends.

The rearrangement links TRBV5-1 to TRBJ2-7; D not resolved. The ends were cut back, 0 bases at V and 4 bases at J, with 8 bases in the middle. The CDR3 has 13 amino acids. CDR1 is SGHRS, CDR2 YFSETQ, per germline. The CDR3 nucleotides are TGCGCCAGCAGCTTGGGGCTGAATTACGAGCAGTACTTC. It encodes CASSLGLNYEQYF.

The chain links TRBV29-1 to TRBJ1-1, with D maybe TRBD1 (5 bases). The V and J ends lost 6 bases and 12 bases respectively, with 17 bases between them. Germline V CDR1 and CDR2: SQVTM, ANQGSEA. There are 11 residues in the CDR3. The CDR3 region has the DNA TGCAGCGTGGGGCAGGGCCCGGAAACTTTCTTT. It yields the protein CSVGQGPETFF.

DNA of the CDR3: TGTGCCTGGCGGCCCCAACTTGGGACTAGTTTCGAGCAGTACTTC. The encoded protein is CAWRPQLGTSFEQYF. The chain uses TRBV30 and TRBJ2-7; TRBD2 agrees at 8 bases. The CDR3 covers 15 residues. Germline CDR1 is GTSNPN and CDR2 is SVGIG (reference sequence). Trimming removed 5 bases from V and 6 bases from J; junction bases left unmatched: 15.

V gene TRBV25-1 combines with J gene TRBJ2-1; possible D gene TRBD2, 6 bases. The germline V and J ends were trimmed by 4 bases and 4 bases, with 8 bases remaining between them. Germline CDR1 is MGHDK and CDR2 is SYGVNS. CDR3 length: 13 amino acids. The CDR3 region is CASSAGGYNEQFF. The CDR3 nucleotides are TGTGCCAGCAGTGCTGGGGGGTACAATGAGCAGTTCTTC.

The gene calls are TRBV27 and TRBJ2-5; a weak D match, TRBD1 (6 bases). Trimming pared 5 bases from V and 2 bases from J, leaving 15 bases between. Germline values: CDR1 MNHEY, CDR2 SMNVEV (reference sequence). The CDR3 loop spans 15 amino acids. The DNA of the CDR3 is TGTGCCAGCAGTCGAGGGGGAGACCGACAAGAGACCCAGTACTTC. This codes for CASSRGGDRQETQYF.

This clone was counted a single time. The CDR3 DNA sequence: TGCAGCGTTGAAGCCCTTCGTGGAGATACGCAGTATTTT. Translated, it gives CSVEALRGDTQYF. The V gene is TRBV29-1, the J gene TRBJ2-3; D call uncertain. CDR1 is SQVTM and CDR2 is ANQGSEA in the germline V gene. Trimming removed 1 base at V and 5 bases at J, with 10 bases between. The CDR3 is made up of 13 amino acids.

This clone was seen more than once but under ten times. The chain recombines TRBV19 with TRBJ2-3; 9 bases line up with TRBD1. The CDR3 extends over 15 amino acids. V lost 3 bases, J lost 2 bases, and 3 bases stayed unmatched. Looked up from germline, CDR1 is LNHDA and CDR2 is SQIVND (reference sequence). The chain's CDR3 is CASSIDRGDTDTQYF. CDR3 nucleotides: TGTGCCAGTAGTATTGACAGGGGGGACACAGATACGCAGTATTTT.

J is TRBJ1-1 and V is TRBV4-1; weak D call: TRBD1 (5 bases). Trimming took 0 bases from V and 4 from J, leaving 9 bases between them. Germline V gene data show CDR1 as MGHRA and CDR2 as YSYEKL. The CDR3 runs 14 residues. The DNA of the CDR3 is TGCGCCAGCAGCCAAGATGCGGGGGGCACTGAAGCTTTCTTT. This encodes CASSQDAGGTEAFF.

The rearrangement joins TRBV7-9 to TRBJ2-7; D is unclear. The V gene lost 8 bases and the J gene lost 1 base, with 15 bases spanning the gap. The CDR3 has 14 amino acids. Germline V gene sequence: CDR1 SEHNR, CDR2 FQNEAQ (reference sequence). CDR3 loop: CASSLTVDSYEQYF. The CDR3 nucleotides are TGTGCCAGCTCCCTCACGGTCGATTCCTACGAGCAGTACTTC.

The rearrangement joins TRBV28 to TRBJ2-5, with a possible D match to TRBD2 (5 bases). The V and J ends lost 3 bases and 2 bases respectively, with 25 bases between them. The CDR3 is 19 amino acids. Germline CDR1 MDHEN, CDR2 SYDVKM. CDR3 residues: CASSFGIGFGLHKQETQYF. The DNA of the CDR3 is TGTGCCAGCAGTTTTGGGATCGGGTTCGGACTCCACAAACAAGAGACCCAGTACTTC.

The chain recombines TRBV7-9 with TRBJ2-1; no definite D call. CDR3 length: 14 amino acids. Germline V gene data show CDR1 as SEHNR and CDR2 as FQNEAQ (reference sequence). V was cut by 3 bases and J by 2 bases, with 8 bases left in between. The CDR3 DNA reads as TGTGCCAGCAGCTTTCCGGGCGCCTACAATGAGCAGTTCTTC. Its translation: CASSFPGAYNEQFF.

This clone was counted a few times. V and J are TRBV11-2 and TRBJ2-3, with D possibly TRBD2 on 6 matching bases. V lost 0 bases and J lost 6, with 7 bases in between. The germline V gene encodes CDR1 SGHAT and CDR2 FQNNGV. CDR3 length: 13 residues. The CDR3 DNA sequence: TGTGCCAGCAGCTTAGAGGGACTTGATACGCAGTATTTT. It translates to CASSLEGLDTQYF. Based on the CDR3 plus reference TRBV11-2 and TRBJ2-3, the full variable domain is EAGVAQSPRYKIIEKRQSVAFWCNPISGHATLYWYQQILGQGPKLLIQFQNNGVVDDSQLPKDRFSAERLKGVDSTLKIQPAKLEDSAVYLCASSLEGLDTQYFGPGTRLTVL.

The chain combines TRBV7-9 with TRBJ1-3; possible D gene TRBD1, 6 bases. Germline assignment: CDR1 SEHNR and CDR2 FQNEAQ (reference sequence). Trimming shortened V by 0 bases and J by 0 bases, and 6 bases separated the two germline ends. This CDR3 spans 15 amino acids. The CDR3 region is CASSLAGGSGNTIYF. CDR3 DNA: TGTGCCAGCAGCTTAGCAGGGGGCTCTGGAAACACCATATATTTT.

This clone has just a few counts. V usage is TRBV9 and J usage is TRBJ2-1, with no clear D. The CDR3 contains 12 residues. V was cut by 1 base and J by 1 base, with 0 bases left in between. CDR1 is SGDLS and CDR2 is YYNGEE in the germline V gene. CDR3 protein: CASSVSYNEQFF. CDR3 coding DNA: TGTGCCAGCAGCGTATCCTACAATGAGCAGTTCTTC.

The chain couples TRBV18 to TRBJ1-1, with no clear D. This CDR3 comprises 12 residues. Germline CDR1 is KGHSH and CDR2 is LQKENI. V was shortened by 8 bases and J by 1 base, with 8 bases between the two germline ends. The CDR3 region has the DNA TGTGCCAGCGGCGAGGCGAACACTGAAGCTTTCTTT. Encoded protein: CASGEANTEAFF.

The count of this clone is one. The V and J genes are TRBV18 and TRBJ1-1; D call uncertain. Trimming cost V 0 bases and J 7 bases, with 6 bases left between them. The CDR3 consists of 12 residues. Germline V gene sequence: CDR1 KGHSH, CDR2 LQKENI. CDR3 in DNA: TGTGCCAGCTCACCACCGGGTCGTGAAGCTTTCTTT. It translates to CASSPPGREAFF.

The chain has TRBV27 and TRBJ2-4, with 7 bases lining up with TRBD2. The length of the CDR3 is 14 residues. V gave up 5 bases and J gave up 4 bases; unmatched junction bases: 5. The germline CDR1 and CDR2 sequences are MNHEY and SMNVEV (reference sequence). CDR3 region: CASSRAGEKNIQYF. CDR3 DNA: TGTGCCAGCAGTCGGGCGGGAGAGAAAAACATTCAGTACTTC.